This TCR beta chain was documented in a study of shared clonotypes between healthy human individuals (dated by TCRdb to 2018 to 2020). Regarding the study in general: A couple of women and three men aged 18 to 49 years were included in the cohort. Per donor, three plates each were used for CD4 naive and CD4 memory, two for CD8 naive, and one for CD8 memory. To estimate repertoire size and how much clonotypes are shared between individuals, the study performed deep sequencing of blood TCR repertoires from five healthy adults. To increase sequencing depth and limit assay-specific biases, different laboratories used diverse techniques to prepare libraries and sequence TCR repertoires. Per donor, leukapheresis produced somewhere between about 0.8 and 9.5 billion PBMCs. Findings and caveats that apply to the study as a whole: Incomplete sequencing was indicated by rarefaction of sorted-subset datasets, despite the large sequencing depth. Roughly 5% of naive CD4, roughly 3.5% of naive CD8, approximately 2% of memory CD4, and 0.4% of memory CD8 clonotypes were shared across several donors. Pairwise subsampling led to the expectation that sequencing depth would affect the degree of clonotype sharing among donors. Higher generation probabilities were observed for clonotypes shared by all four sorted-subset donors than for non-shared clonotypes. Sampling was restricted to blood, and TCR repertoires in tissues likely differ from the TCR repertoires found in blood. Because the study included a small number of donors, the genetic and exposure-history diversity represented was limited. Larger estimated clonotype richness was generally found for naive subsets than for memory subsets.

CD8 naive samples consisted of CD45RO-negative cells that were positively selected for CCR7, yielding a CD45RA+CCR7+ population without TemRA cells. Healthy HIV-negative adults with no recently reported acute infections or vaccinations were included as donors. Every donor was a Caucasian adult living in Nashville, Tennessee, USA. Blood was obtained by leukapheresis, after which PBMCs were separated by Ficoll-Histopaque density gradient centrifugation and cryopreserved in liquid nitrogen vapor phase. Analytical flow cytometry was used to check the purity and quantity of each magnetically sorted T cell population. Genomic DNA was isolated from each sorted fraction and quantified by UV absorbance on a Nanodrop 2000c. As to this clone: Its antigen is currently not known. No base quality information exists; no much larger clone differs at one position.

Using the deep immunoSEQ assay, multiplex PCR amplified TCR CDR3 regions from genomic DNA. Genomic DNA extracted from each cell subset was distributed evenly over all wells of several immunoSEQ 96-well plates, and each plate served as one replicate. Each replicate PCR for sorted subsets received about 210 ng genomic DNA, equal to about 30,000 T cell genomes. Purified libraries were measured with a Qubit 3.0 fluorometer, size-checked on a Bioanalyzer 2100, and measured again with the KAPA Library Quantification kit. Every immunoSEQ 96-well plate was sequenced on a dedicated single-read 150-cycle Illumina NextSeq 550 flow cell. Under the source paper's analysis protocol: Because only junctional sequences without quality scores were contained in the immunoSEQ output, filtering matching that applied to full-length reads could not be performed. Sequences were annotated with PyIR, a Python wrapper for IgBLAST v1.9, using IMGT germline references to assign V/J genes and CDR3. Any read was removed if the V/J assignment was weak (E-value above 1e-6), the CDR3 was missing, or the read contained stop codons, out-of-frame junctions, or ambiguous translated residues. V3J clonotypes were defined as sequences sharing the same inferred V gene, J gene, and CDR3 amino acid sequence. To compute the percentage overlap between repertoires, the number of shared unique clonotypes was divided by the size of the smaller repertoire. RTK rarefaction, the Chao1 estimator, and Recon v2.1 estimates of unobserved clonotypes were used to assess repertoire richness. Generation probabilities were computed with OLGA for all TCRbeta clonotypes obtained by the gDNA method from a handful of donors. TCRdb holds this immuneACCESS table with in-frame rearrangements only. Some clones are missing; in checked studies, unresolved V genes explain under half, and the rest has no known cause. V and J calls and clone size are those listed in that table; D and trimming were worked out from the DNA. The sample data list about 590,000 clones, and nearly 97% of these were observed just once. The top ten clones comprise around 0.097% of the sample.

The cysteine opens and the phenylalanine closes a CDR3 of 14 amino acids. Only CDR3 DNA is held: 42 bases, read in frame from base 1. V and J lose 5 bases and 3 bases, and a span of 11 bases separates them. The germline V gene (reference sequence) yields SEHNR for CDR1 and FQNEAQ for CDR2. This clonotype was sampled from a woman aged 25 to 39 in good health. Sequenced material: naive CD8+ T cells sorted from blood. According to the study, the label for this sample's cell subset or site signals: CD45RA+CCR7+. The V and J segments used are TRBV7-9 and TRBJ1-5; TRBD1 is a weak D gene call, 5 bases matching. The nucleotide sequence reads TGTGCCAGCAGCCCCGTGACAGACAATCAGCCCCAGCATTTT. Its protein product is CASSPVTDNQPQHF.